This T cell receptor (beta chain) was identified in a study of radiation and T cells in renal cell carcinoma. Points from the study as a whole: In blood, top tumor clones expanded by 2 weeks, shrinking by 4.

Method: immunoSEQ multiplex PCR; TCRdb's copy keeps in-frame clones and lacks some. The repertoire holds roughly 53,000 clones, with approximately 80% as singletons. With respect to this clone: Antigen unknown.

The sample's time point: baseline pretreatment blood. Treatment in this sample: 15 Gy SBRT to primary tumor, nephrectomy 4 weeks later. Serial blood draws occurred at baseline and 2 and 4 weeks post-SBRT. The tumor was a clear cell renal cell carcinoma. The CDR3 contains 14 residues. Per the germline V gene, CDR1 is SGHDT and CDR2 is YYEEEE. The ends were cut back, 1 base at V and 6 bases at J, with 11 bases in the middle. The sequence came from a woman in her 70s with renal cell carcinoma. The specimen was blood, collected from a patient whose treatment included radiotherapy and nephrectomy. The rearrangement joins TRBV5-6 to TRBJ2-1; D not certain. CDR3 amino acids: CASSLSLSSNEQFF. The CDR3 DNA reads TGTGCCAGCAGCTTGTCCCTGAGCTCCAATGAGCAGTTCTTC.